This record looks at one T cell receptor beta chain sequence and its context. Its antigen remains unidentified. The sample holds no much larger clone one base away, and base qualities are not on file. The sample comes from a study of blood T cell repertoires in COVID-19 (TCRdb year 2020). Regarding the complete study: The collaborator samples originated in the United States, Italy and Spain and spanned the acute and convalescent phases of COVID-19. The material from the prospective study consisted of cDNA or gDNA derived from T cells, B-cell-depleted T cells, or PBMCs. Deeply sampled blood TCRbeta repertoires from subjects exposed to, actively infected with, or recovered from COVID-19 were included in the dataset. The repertoires were made available in a free public database intended to serve as a resource for research on the immune response to SARS-CoV-2. The samples were drawn from two sources: the first 160 participants of the ongoing ImmuneRACE study, and 1,000 to 1,500 subjects contributed by 6 global collaborators. Nearly every sample came with metadata listing a de-identified subject ID, COVID-19 status, age in years and sex. Where available, HLA class I and class II types were obtained from metadata supplied by the sample provider rather than from assay-based typing. Overall results and qualifications from the work: The amount of clinical and demographic metadata varied by source and participant and was provided uncurated.

Enrolling through a virtual design, the prospective study's participants ranged in age from about 18 to 89 years and lived across 24 United States geographic areas. In the prospective study, cohorts were assigned on the basis of participant-reported clinical history obtained from a screening survey and a study questionnaire. A participant counted as exposed if, within 2 weeks of entering the study, that participant had been in contact with someone who had a PCR-confirmed or clinician-diagnosed COVID-19 case. Mobile phlebotomists in the prospective study collected whole blood, serum and a nasopharyngeal or oropharyngeal swab from every participant. Over an approximately 2-month period, participants in the prospective study had the option of providing additional blood draws and questionnaires. Prospective study blood samples were shipped either frozen or at room temperature before DNA extraction.

Per the germline V gene (reference sequence), GTSNPN is the CDR1 and SVGIG is the CDR2. V and J are truncated by 2 bases and 4 bases respectively, leaving an intervening sequence of 27 bases. There are 18 amino acids in the CDR3, from cysteine to phenylalanine inclusive. The read is trimmed to its CDR3 DNA, 54 bases read in frame from base 1. The immunoSEQ Assay, a bias-controlled multiplex PCR, was used to amplify TCRbeta CDR3 regions from genomic DNA. The paper's processing steps were these. Nucleated cell counts per sample were estimated from amplification of reference gene primers within the assay. To quantify the absolute abundance of each unique TCRbeta CDR3 rearrangement, sequence reads were collapsed and filtered. For each sample, productive Simpson clonality was calculated by taking the square root of Simpson's diversity index across productive rearrangements. The table comes from immuneACCESS by way of TCRdb, which keeps in-frame sequences with V and J called. Part of the clones is missing from these tables; in studies checked, under half for an unresolved V gene and the rest for unknown reasons. For V, J and clone size, that table is used; D and trimming come from the DNA. A total of 200,000 to 250,000 clones appear in this sample, roughly 89% of them only once. About 14% of the sample lies in the top ten.

This clonotype was sampled from a man aged 30-40 years who had been exposed to COVID-19. The source material was PBMCs or T cells enriched from blood (not recorded which). The chain is made from TRBV30 and TRBJ2-7, and possibly TRBD2, on 6 matching bases. The CDR3 protein sequence reads: CAWSISRDSLSRLYEQYF. The sequenced DNA is TGTGCCTGGAGTATATCCCGGGACTCCCTCAGCAGGTTGTACGAGCAGTACTTC.